The clone carrying this TCR beta chain has just a few counts. As yet, its antigen is unknown. The sample belongs to a study of beta chain features in type 1 diabetes. General study points: In all four CD4+ subsets, TCRB CDR3 length was significantly, moderately reduced in type 1 diabetes.

Every single donor gave one heparinised blood draw, and these averaged about 116 mL. Sorting with CD45RO/CCR7/CD25/CD127/CD95/CD27 yielded naive, central memory, regulatory and stem-like memory CD4+ cells. Expressed TCRB transcripts got sequenced, as all isolated RNA was reverse transcribed. Naive, central memory and regulatory T cell samples produced a mean of approximately 3.9 million reads. Sequencing used immunoSEQ multiplex PCR; TCRdb keeps in-frame clones, though not all of them. The table lists 280,000 or so clones, 14% to 15% of them singletons. The source material was naive CD4+ T cells from blood. The source of this sequence is a man aged 18 to 29 with type 1 diabetes.

The CDR3 sequence is CASSLVSRDYNEQFF. CDR3 nucleotides: TGTGCCAGCAGCCTGGTCAGCAGGGACTACAATGAGCAGTTCTTC. The rearrangement joins TRBV28 to TRBJ2-1, with a tentative D call TRBD1 (5 bases). This CDR3 region has 15 residues. CDR1 and CDR2 (germline): MDHEN, SYDVKM. Trimming removed 6 bases from V and 3 bases from J, with 15 bases in between.